The rows below give T cell receptor beta chains drawn from one sample of a study of blood T cell repertoires in COVID-19. Produced via immunoSEQ multiplex PCR; TCRdb's table is partial and in-frame only. The data show roughly 250,000 clones, less than 85% seen once. The sequenced sample was peripheral blood. These receptors were taken from a woman older than 75 with active or convalescent COVID-19. The CDR3 runs from the conserved cysteine through the conserved F or W. D genes are given only for firm matches. Size tells how often a clone was seen (once, few, many) or the class of an expanded clone, and some rows leave it out.

CDR3 DNA | CDR3 protein | J gene | clone size | D gene | V gene
TGTGCCAGCAGTTCCGTCGGGGGAAACACCATATATTTT | CASSSVGGNTIYF | TRBJ1-3 | . | . | TRBV6-6
TGTGCCAGCAGTAAACCCGGGACAGCTTCCTACGAGCAGTACTTC | CASSKPGTASYEQYF | TRBJ2-7 | . | TRBD1 | TRBV6-6
TGTGCCAGCAGTCCCCACAGCGGGCTTAGCACAGATACGCAGTATTTT | CASSPHSGLSTDTQYF | TRBJ2-3 | . | . | TRBV28
TGCAGTGCTAGAGCGGGGGATACGCAGTATTTT | CSARAGDTQYF | TRBJ2-3 | . | . | TRBV20-1
TGTGCCAGCAGCTCCGGTCCTAACTATGGCTACACCTTC | CASSSGPNYGYTF | TRBJ1-2 | . | . | TRBV11-2
TGCGCCAGCAGCTACGACAGGGCTGGCGAGCAGTACTTC | CASSYDRAGEQYF | TRBJ2-7 | . | TRBD1 | TRBV5-1
TGTGCCAGTATTGGGGGCTATGAAAAACTGTTTTTT | CASIGGYEKLFF | TRBJ1-4 | . | . | TRBV19
TGTGCCAGCAGCTTAGAAGGTCGGGGTGAAGCTTTCTTT | CASSLEGRGEAFF | TRBJ1-1 | once | . | TRBV7-9
TGTGCCAGCACCTACTACGGGGGTTCTGAAGCTTTCTTT | CASTYYGGSEAFF | TRBJ1-1 | . | . | TRBV28
TGTGCCAGCAGCTTGGAACTAGGGAGCACAGATACGCAGTATTTT | CASSLELGSTDTQYF | TRBJ2-3 | . | . | TRBV7-9
TGCGCCAGCAGCTTAGGATGGACATGGGACTCGGAGGATACGCAGTATTTT | CASSLGWTWDSEDTQYF | TRBJ2-3 | . | . | TRBV5-1
TGTGCCAGCAGCCGACAGGGTGGGGTAGTGAACACTGAAGCTTTCTTT | CASSRQGGVVNTEAFF | TRBJ1-1 | . | TRBD1 | TRBV5-4
TGCGCCAGCAGCCAAGCAAACTCTAGCGGGGACCGCAATGAGCAGTTCTTC | CASSQANSSGDRNEQFF | TRBJ2-1 | . | TRBD2 | TRBV4-1
TGTGCCAGCAGTTACGTCGCAGGCAGCAATCAGCCCCAGCATTTT | CASSYVAGSNQPQHF | TRBJ1-5 | . | . | TRBV6-6
TGTGCCAGCAGGCAGGCTAATGAAAAACTGTTTTTT | CASRQANEKLFF | TRBJ1-4 | . | . | TRBV28
TGTGCCAGCAGTGAAGCGCTGGGGGGACAGTCGGCCTATGGCTACACCTTC | CASSEALGGQSAYGYTF | TRBJ1-2 | . | TRBD1 | TRBV6-1
TGTGCCAGCAGTCGGACAGCTCACACAGATACGCAGTATTTT | CASSRTAHTDTQYF | TRBJ2-3 | . | . | TRBV2
TGTGCCAGCAGTTCACCCCGGGACTCAAAAAGGAATGGCTACACCTTC | CASSSPRDSKRNGYTF | TRBJ1-2 | . | . | TRBV27
TGTGCCAGCAGCAGATACAGGGGCCTCTCCTACGAGCAGTACTTC | CASSRYRGLSYEQYF | TRBJ2-7 | . | TRBD1 | TRBV11-2
TGTGCCAGCAGCTTATTTGCGGGCGGAAACACCATATATTTT | CASSLFAGGNTIYF | TRBJ1-3 | . | . | TRBV7-2
TGCGCCAGCAGCTTGCAGGGGCCGAACGGGGAGCTGTTTTTT | CASSLQGPNGELFF | TRBJ2-2 | . | . | TRBV5-1
TGCACTACAGGGGGAGTGGATACGCAGTATTTT | CTTGGVDTQYF | TRBJ2-3 | . | TRBD1 | TRBV10-1
TGTGCCAGTAGTATCGCAACAGGCAATCCCTACGAGCAGTACTTC | CASSIATGNPYEQYF | TRBJ2-7 | . | . | TRBV19
TGTGCCAGCAGTTTAGGAGGGGCCGGCGGAAACACCATATATTTT | CASSLGGAGGNTIYF | TRBJ1-3 | . | . | TRBV28
TGTGCCAGCTCACCACCGGAGAGAGCTCACTATGGCTACACCTTC | CASSPPERAHYGYTF | TRBJ1-2 | . | . | TRBV18
TGTGCCAGCCGACCGACCCTGACTAGCGGGGGCTTTAGCACAGATACGCAGTATTTT | CASRPTLTSGGFSTDTQYF | TRBJ2-3 | few | TRBD2 | TRBV27
TGTGCCACCAGTGCGGGGGCAGGGGGCGGTGTCACCGGGGAGCTGTTTTTT | CATSAGAGGGVTGELFF | TRBJ2-2 | . | TRBD1 | TRBV24-1
TGCGCCAGCAGCGTGACAGGACGGAACACTGAAGCTTTCTTT | CASSVTGRNTEAFF | TRBJ1-1 | once | . | TRBV5-1
TGTGCCATCAGTGAGCCTGCGGGGAGGCCCTCCTACGAGCAGTACTTC | CAISEPAGRPSYEQYF | TRBJ2-7 | . | . | TRBV10-3
TGCGCCAGCAGCGGACAGGGGGTCGGCACCGGGGAGCTGTTTTTT | CASSGQGVGTGELFF | TRBJ2-2 | once | TRBD1 | TRBV5-1
TGTGCCAGCAGCCAGATAGCGGGAGTAAGACAAAATGAGCAGTTCTTC | CASSQIAGVRQNEQFF | TRBJ2-1 | once | TRBD2 | TRBV3-1/TRBV3-2
TGTGCCAGCAGCCGTTACAATGAGCAGTTCTTC | CASSRYNEQFF | TRBJ2-1 | . | . | TRBV11-3
TGTGCCAGCAGTATACAGAGACCCCTCCACTTT | CASSIQRPLHF | TRBJ1-6 | once | . | TRBV2
TGTGCCAGTCGGGGCCGTGGAGGGGGCTATACAGATACGCAGTATTTT | CASRGRGGGYTDTQYF | TRBJ2-3 | . | . | TRBV19
TGTGCCACCCACCGGGTGGCCGGGGCCAACGTCCTGACTTTC | CATHRVAGANVLTF | TRBJ2-6 | . | . | TRBV15
TGTGCCAGCAGTAGTGCCACAGATACGCAGTATTTT | CASSSATDTQYF | TRBJ2-3 | . | . | TRBV9